The clone carrying this T cell receptor beta chain appeared once. The CDR3 loop spans 15 amino acids. The V gene's germline CDR1 is SEHNR and CDR2 FQNEAQ (reference sequence). Losses at the gene ends were 1 base for V and 5 bases for J; bases not matched to a gene: 3. Repertoires were generated with immunoSEQ multiplex PCR, while TCRdb's copy carries only in-frame clones and drops some. This table has 400,000 or so clones, around nine tenths appearing once. The sample is drawn from a study of blood T cell repertoires in COVID-19. This receptor was taken from a man aged 18-30 years with COVID-19, enrolled during active disease. Sequenced: peripheral blood. The genes are TRBV7-9 and TRBJ2-5; 11 bases map to TRBD1. The CDR3 loop reads CASSLVGQGEETQYF. DNA of the CDR3: TGTGCCAGCAGCTTAGTGGGACAGGGGGAGGAGACCCAGTACTTC.